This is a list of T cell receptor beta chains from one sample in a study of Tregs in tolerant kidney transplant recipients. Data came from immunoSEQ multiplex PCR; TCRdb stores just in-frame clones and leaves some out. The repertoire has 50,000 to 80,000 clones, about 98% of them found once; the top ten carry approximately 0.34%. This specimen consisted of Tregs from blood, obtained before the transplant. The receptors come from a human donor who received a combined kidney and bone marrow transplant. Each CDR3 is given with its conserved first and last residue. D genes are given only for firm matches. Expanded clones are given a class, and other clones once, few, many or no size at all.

CASSEGTARGNQPQHF	TGTGCCAGCAGTGAAGGTACGGCCAGGGGCAATCAGCCCCAGCATTTT	TRBJ1-5	TRBV2	-	-
CASSLDPRDYRGDTGELFF	TGTGCCAGCAGCTTAGATCCCCGGGACTACCGGGGGGACACCGGGGAGCTGTTTTTT	TRBJ2-2	TRBV7-2	TRBD2	-
CASSDRRGGSNEQFF	TGTGCCAGCAGTGACCGTCGGGGAGGTAGCAATGAGCAGTTCTTC	TRBJ2-1	TRBV6-4	-	-
CASSERQGNTGELFF	TGTGCCAGCAGTGAACGGCAGGGAAACACCGGGGAGCTGTTTTTT	TRBJ2-2	TRBV2	-	-
CASHRGGAGNTIYF	TGTGCCAGCCACCGGGGAGGGGCTGGAAACACCATATATTTT	TRBJ1-3	TRBV9	-	-
CASSRQWASGFVLASEQYF	TGTGCCAGCAGCCGCCAGTGGGCTAGCGGGTTTGTTCTGGCCTCCGAGCAGTACTTC	TRBJ2-7	TRBV14	TRBD2	once
CASSKQGSYNEQFF	TGTGCCAGCAGTAAACAGGGCTCCTACAATGAGCAGTTCTTC	TRBJ2-1	TRBV6-6	-	-
CSVRRGSVTYNEQFF	TGCAGCGTTCGTCGGGGTAGCGTAACCTACAATGAGCAGTTCTTC	TRBJ2-1	TRBV29-1	-	few
CASSEKGTGWRNQPQHF	TGTGCCAGCAGTGAAAAGGGAACAGGGTGGCGCAATCAGCCCCAGCATTTT	TRBJ1-5	TRBV6-1	-	-
CASGSGLAGYTF	TGTGCTAGTGGCTCAGGGTTGGCAGGCTACACCTTC	TRBJ1-2	TRBV12-5	-	-
CASSFGLAHQETQYF	TGTGCCAGCAGCTTCGGACTAGCGCACCAAGAGACCCAGTACTTC	TRBJ2-5	TRBV11-2	TRBD2	-
CASSLVQISNEKLFF	TGTGCCAGCAGCTTGGTACAAATTTCTAATGAAAAACTGTTTTTT	TRBJ1-4	TRBV5-5	-	-
CASSQDYSSSNTIYF	TGCGCCAGCAGCCAAGATTACAGCTCAAGCAACACCATATATTTT	TRBJ1-3	TRBV4-3	-	-
CAWSPSWGGTDTQYF	TGTGCCTGGAGTCCCAGCTGGGGGGGGACAGATACGCAGTATTTT	TRBJ2-3	TRBV30	TRBD2	-
CASSGRQGGGNEQFF	TGCGCCAGCAGCGGTAGACAGGGTGGTGGCAATGAGCAGTTCTTC	TRBJ2-1	TRBV5-1	TRBD1	-
CASSAVGEQFF	TGTGCCAGCAGCGCGGTAGGCGAGCAGTTCTTC	TRBJ2-1	TRBV7-2	-	-
CASSSTGSTDTQYF	TGTGCCAGCAGCTCCACAGGGAGCACAGATACGCAGTATTTT	TRBJ2-3	TRBV7-6	-	-
CASSLATYNEQFF	TGTGCCAGCAGCTTGGCAACCTACAATGAGCAGTTCTTC	TRBJ2-1	TRBV7-3	-	-
CASSSRGGNTEAFF	TGTGCCAGCAGCTCAAGGGGGGGAAACACTGAAGCTTTCTTT	TRBJ1-1	TRBV7-3	-	-
CAIKYGQAGNTIYF	TGTGCCATCAAATACGGACAGGCAGGAAACACCATATATTTT	TRBJ1-3	TRBV10-3	TRBD1	-
CASSLQDGDYGYTF	TGTGCCAGCTCCTTACAAGACGGGGACTATGGCTACACCTTC	TRBJ1-2	TRBV11-3	-	-
CASSFLAVTGELFF	TGCGCCAGCAGCTTCCTAGCGGTGACCGGGGAGCTGTTTTTT	TRBJ2-2	TRBV5-1	TRBD2	-
CASSYSNLGGAETQYF	TGTGCCAGCAGTTACTCCAACCTCGGGGGAGCGGAGACCCAGTACTTC	TRBJ2-5	TRBV6-5	-	-